A selection of T cell receptor beta chains follows, all from one sample in a study of blood T cell repertoires in COVID-19. The repertoire was sequenced with immunoSEQ multiplex PCR; TCRdb's copy has only in-frame clones and lacks some. The sample records a few hundred thousand clones, approximately 78% being singletons. Sequences were obtained from peripheral blood. These receptors were obtained from a woman between 18 and 29 years old with acute or convalescent COVID-19. CDR3s include the opening cysteine and the closing phenylalanine or tryptophan. A D gene is named only where the DNA matches it firmly. Not all rows give a size; the values are once, few, many and, for expanded clones, a class.

v_gene	abundance	j_gene	d_gene	len	CDR3aa	CDR3nt
TRBV5-1	-	TRBJ1-2	TRBD1	15	CASSLAQGASGGYTF	TGCGCCAGCAGCTTGGCACAGGGGGCGAGCGGTGGCTACACCTTC
TRBV9	-	TRBJ2-1	-	14	CASSARNSYNEQFF	TGTGCCAGCAGCGCTAGAAACTCCTACAATGAGCAGTTCTTC
TRBV2	few	TRBJ1-2	-	13	CASSEVGYYGYTF	TGTGCCAGCAGTGAAGTGGGCTACTATGGCTACACCTTC
TRBV2	once	TRBJ2-3	TRBD2	13	CARSSGFTDTQYF	TGTGCCAGAAGTAGCGGGTTCACAGATACGCAGTATTTT
TRBV19	-	TRBJ2-7	TRBD2	15	CASSTPSGRPYEQYF	TGTGCCAGTAGTACCCCTAGCGGGAGACCCTACGAGCAGTACTTC
TRBV19	-	TRBJ2-3	-	14	CASSIDSITDTQYF	TGTGCCAGTAGTATTGACAGCATCACAGATACGCAGTATTTT
TRBV2	-	TRBJ2-7	TRBD2	16	CASGGSSSGGSYEQYF	TGTGCCAGTGGGGGGTCATCTAGCGGGGGATCCTACGAGCAGTACTTC
TRBV6-5	-	TRBJ1-3	TRBD1	15	CASRVQGASGNTIYF	TGTGCCAGCAGGGTCCAGGGGGCATCTGGAAACACCATATATTTT
TRBV11-2	-	TRBJ2-1	TRBD1	15	CASSLFRGSGNEQFF	TGTGCCAGCAGCTTATTCAGGGGGTCTGGCAATGAGCAGTTCTTC
TRBV2	-	TRBJ2-1	TRBD2	14	CASTEGLAGVAQFF	TGTGCCAGCACCGAGGGACTAGCGGGAGTGGCGCAGTTCTTC
TRBV6-5	-	TRBJ1-2	-	12	CASSYYGEGYTF	TGTGCCAGCAGTTACTATGGGGAGGGCTACACCTTC
TRBV6-5	-	TRBJ2-7	-	16	CASSYSGGLSSYEQYF	TGTGCCAGCAGTTATTCGGGGGGCCTTAGCTCCTACGAGCAGTACTTC
TRBV10-2	-	TRBJ2-7	TRBD1	11	CASGTGYEQYF	TGCGCCAGCGGGACAGGGTACGAGCAGTACTTC
TRBV19	-	TRBJ1-2	TRBD1	13	CASSPQTGGGYTF	TGTGCCAGTAGTCCCCAGACAGGGGGTGGCTACACCTTC
TRBV6-6	few	TRBJ1-5	TRBD1	15	CASNSQGVSNQPQHF	TGTGCCAGCAACTCACAGGGGGTGAGCAATCAGCCCCAGCATTTT
TRBV2	once	TRBJ2-1	TRBD1	10	CASSGQGQFF	TGTGCCAGCAGTGGACAGGGGCAGTTCTTC
TRBV5-8	-	TRBJ2-7	-	14	CASSLRGKSYEQYF	TGTGCCAGCAGCTTGCGGGGAAAGTCCTACGAGCAGTACTTC
TRBV10-3	-	TRBJ1-3	TRBD1	17	CAISESQGRGSGNTIYF	TGTGCCATCAGTGAGTCACAGGGGCGCGGATCTGGAAACACCATATATTTT
TRBV7-2	-	TRBJ1-4	-	15	CASSLGGHRNEKLFF	TGTGCCAGCAGCTTAGGGGGACACCGTAATGAAAAACTGTTTTTT
TRBV19	-	TRBJ2-7	TRBD2	16	CASSMRASGNTYEQYF	TGTGCCAGTAGTATGCGGGCTAGCGGTAATACCTACGAGCAGTACTTC
TRBV28	once	TRBJ2-7	-	12	CASSDRPYGQYF	TGTGCCAGCAGCGACAGGCCCTACGGGCAGTACTTC
TRBV10-3	-	TRBJ1-1	TRBD1	16	CAISGGTGGGNTEAFF	TGTGCCATCAGTGGAGGGACAGGGGGTGGGAACACTGAAGCTTTCTTT
TRBV4-3	-	TRBJ2-3	TRBD2	17	CASSQILAGGPTDTQYF	TGCGCCAGCAGCCAAATCCTAGCGGGAGGGCCAACAGATACGCAGTATTTT
TRBV11-1	-	TRBJ1-1	-	16	CASSFGGGELNTEAFF	TGTGCCAGCAGCTTTGGAGGAGGGGAGCTGAACACTGAAGCTTTCTTT
TRBV27	few	TRBJ2-7	-	14	CASSLAPGTYEQYF	TGTGCCAGCAGTTTGGCCCCAGGAACGTACGAGCAGTACTTC
TRBV7-9	-	TRBJ1-1	TRBD1	18	CASSPRTGGETSYLEAFF	TGTGCCAGCAGCCCCCGGACAGGGGGCGAGACTTCGTACCTTGAAGCTTTCTTT
TRBV28	once	TRBJ2-7	-	15	CASSIIPGLSYEQYF	TGTGCCAGCAGTATCATTCCGGGACTCTCCTACGAGCAGTACTTC
TRBV29-1	-	TRBJ1-3	-	12	CSVAGAGNTIYF	TGCAGCGTTGCGGGGGCTGGAAACACCATATATTTT
TRBV30	few	TRBJ1-6	-	13	CAWSVRRNSPLHF	TGTGCCTGGAGTGTACGGCGGAATTCACCCCTCCACTTT
TRBV4-2	-	TRBJ2-4	-	12	CASSPRGNIQYF	TGTGCCAGCAGCCCTCGGGGGAACATTCAGTACTTC
TRBV4-3	-	TRBJ1-1	TRBD1	15	CASSPGQGMNTEAFF	TGCGCCAGCAGCCCAGGACAGGGGATGAACACTGAAGCTTTCTTT
TRBV3-1/TRBV3-2	-	TRBJ2-5	TRBD2	17	CASSPQRGREGVETQYF	TGTGCCAGCAGCCCGCAGCGCGGGCGGGAGGGCGTAGAGACCCAGTACTTC
TRBV7-9	-	TRBJ1-1	-	12	CASSLDRTEAFF	TGTGCCAGCAGCTTAGACAGAACTGAAGCTTTCTTT
TRBV2	-	TRBJ2-2	TRBD1	16	CASSVEEQGATGELFF	TGTGCCAGCAGTGTAGAGGAGCAGGGGGCCACCGGGGAGCTGTTTTTT
TRBV6-5	-	TRBJ1-5	TRBD1	14	CASSRQGSNQPQHF	TGTGCCAGCAGCAGACAGGGTAGCAATCAGCCCCAGCATTTT
TRBV5-1	-	TRBJ2-1	TRBD2	17	CASQSPTAGGPTNEQFF	TGCGCCAGCCAATCCCCAACGGCGGGAGGGCCTACCAATGAGCAGTTCTTC
TRBV12-5	-	TRBJ1-2	-	12	CASGRWDGGYTF	TGTGCTAGCGGGAGATGGGATGGTGGCTACACCTTC
TRBV7-9	-	TRBJ2-2	-	13	CASVTGWAGELFF	TGTGCCAGCGTAACAGGGTGGGCCGGGGAGCTGTTTTTT
TRBV3-1/TRBV3-2	-	TRBJ2-7	-	11	CASSLHYEQYF	TGTGCCAGCAGCCTACACTACGAGCAGTACTTC
TRBV14	-	TRBJ1-2	TRBD1	16	CASSQDSSGTGGGYTF	TGTGCCAGCAGCCAAGATTCCTCCGGGACAGGGGGCGGCTACACCTTC
TRBV19	-	TRBJ2-1	TRBD2	10	CASSGTRQFF	TGTGCCAGTAGCGGGACTAGGCAGTTCTTC
TRBV5-6	once	TRBJ1-2	-	13	CASTHPGVYGYTF	TGTGCCAGCACCCACCCCGGGGTGTATGGCTACACCTTC
TRBV9	-	TRBJ1-5	TRBD1	15	CASSVGQGGNQPQHF	TGTGCCAGCAGCGTAGGACAGGGTGGCAATCAGCCCCAGCATTTT